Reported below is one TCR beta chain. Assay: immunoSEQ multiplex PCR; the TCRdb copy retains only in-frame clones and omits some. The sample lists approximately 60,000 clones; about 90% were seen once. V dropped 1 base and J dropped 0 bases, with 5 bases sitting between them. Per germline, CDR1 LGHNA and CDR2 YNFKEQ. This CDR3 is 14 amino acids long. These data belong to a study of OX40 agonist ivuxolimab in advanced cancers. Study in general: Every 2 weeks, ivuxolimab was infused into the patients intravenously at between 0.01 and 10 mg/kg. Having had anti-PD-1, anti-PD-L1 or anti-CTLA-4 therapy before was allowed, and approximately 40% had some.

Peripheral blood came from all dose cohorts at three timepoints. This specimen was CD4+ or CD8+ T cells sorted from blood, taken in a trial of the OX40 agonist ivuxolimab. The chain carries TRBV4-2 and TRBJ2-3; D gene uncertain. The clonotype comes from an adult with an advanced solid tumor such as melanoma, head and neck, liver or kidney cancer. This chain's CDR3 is CASSQVGSTDTQYF. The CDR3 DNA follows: TGTGCCAGCAGCCAAGTCGGCAGCACAGATACGCAGTATTTT.